The 16 T cell receptor beta chains listed next were all sequenced from one sample in a study of T cell repertoires in cytomegalovirus infection. Their specific antigens are unknown. TCRdb re-called the reads with MiXCR, one entry per CDR3 protein. The sample has roughly 990,000 distinct CDR3 sequences, around 31% seen once. The specimen comprised cultured CD8+ T cells from PBMCs, sampled from culture after CMV antigen stimulation. The receptors stem from a human donor in good health (CMV status not recorded). Some clones in this sample may be carry-over from other donors' samples.

This clonotype was recorded a few times. V usage is TRBV4-1 and J usage is TRBJ1-2; D is uncertain. V lost 1 base, J lost 7 bases, and 10 bases lay in between. The V gene's germline CDR1 is MGHRA and CDR2 YSYEKL. The CDR3 consists of 13 residues. The CDR3 sequence: CASSQVSQTGYTF. DNA for the CDR3: TGCGCCAGCAGCCAAGTATCACAGACTGGCTACACCTTC.

V usage is TRBV6-5 and J usage is TRBJ2-7; 7 bases are a match to TRBD1. CDR3 length: 14 residues. After removal of 0 bases from V and 5 bases from J, the junction contained 4 bases not matched to a gene. The germline gives CDR1 MNHEY, CDR2 SVGAGI. This CDR3 is CASSYSGGYHEQYF. CDR3 bases: TGTGCCAGCAGTTACTCAGGGGGCTACCACGAGCAGTACTTC.

This clonotype was detected many times. The V gene is TRBV7-8, the J gene TRBJ1-3; D unclear. Germline CDR1 is SGHVS and CDR2 is FQNEAQ. The CDR3 has 13 amino acids. With 2 bases removed from V and 5 bases from J, the gap between germline ends came to 7 bases. The CDR3 DNA reads as TGTGCCAGCAGCTTAACAGACCGAAACACCATATATTTT. It translates to CASSLTDRNTIYF.

This sequence joins TRBV7-9 and TRBJ1-1; D gene ambiguous. Trimming took 7 bases from V and 1 from J, leaving 16 bases between them. The CDR3 is 15 amino acids. Germline V CDR1 and CDR2: SEHNR, FQNEAQ (reference sequence). Written as DNA, the CDR3 is TGTGCCAGCACCCCGTTAGAGGGTCGGAACACTGAAGCTTTCTTT. It translates to CASTPLEGRNTEAFF.

V usage is TRBV28 and J usage is TRBJ1-3, with TRBD1 identical over 8 bases. This CDR3 has 14 amino acids. Germline V gene data show CDR1 as MDHEN and CDR2 as SYDVKM. Trimming at V came to 10 bases and at J to 6 bases, leaving 11 bases not matched to a gene. CDR3 amino acids: CATRSGQGINTIYF. CDR3 in DNA: TGTGCCACCCGGAGTGGACAGGGCATAAACACCATATATTTT.

The chain joins TRBV6-5 to TRBJ2-7; no clear D. This CDR3 region has 15 residues. Germline-derived CDR1 and CDR2 are MNHEY and SVGAGI. V dropped 10 bases and J dropped 7 bases, with 26 bases sitting between them. The CDR3 coding sequence is TGTGCCACGACACCCCTGGGCAGTCCCGTGAGGGAGCAGTACGTC. Translated, it gives CATTPLGSPVREQYV.

This clonotype was picked up many times. The rearrangement joins TRBV6-5 to TRBJ2-5, with TRBD1 identical over 11 bases. The CDR3 runs to 15 residues. Germline V gives CDR1 MNHEY, CDR2 SVGAGI. J gave up 5 bases and V 2 bases, and 4 bases lay outside the gene matches. CDR3 sequence reads: CASSYPDRGPETQYF. The CDR3 DNA sequence: TGTGCCAGCAGTTACCCGGACAGGGGGCCGGAGACCCAGTACTTC.

The sample holds a few counts of this clonotype. The chain carries TRBV6-2 or TRBV6-3 and TRBJ2-7; 9 bases are shared with TRBD1. The trim removed 8 bases at V and 2 bases at J, leaving 13 bases unmatched. There are 16 residues in the CDR3. The V gene's germline CDR1 is MNHEY and CDR2 SVGEGT. This CDR3 reads CASRSLGQGPTYEQYV. CDR3 DNA sequence: TGTGCCAGCCGATCCCTCGGACAGGGGCCCACCTACGAGCAGTACGTC.

This clonotype was picked up a small number of times. The J gene is TRBJ1-6, the V gene TRBV6-5; possibly TRBD1 for D (6 bases). CDR1 and CDR2 (germline): MNHEY, SVGAGI. Trimming removed 2 bases from V and 5 bases from J, with 10 bases in between. The CDR3 is 15 residues long. The CDR3 region is CASSYRGKNNSPLHF. CDR3 coding DNA: TGTGCCAGCAGTTACAGGGGGAAGAATAATTCACCCCTCCACTTT.

The chain joins TRBV7-6 to TRBJ1-2; D is possibly TRBD1 (6 bases). The V end was cut by 5 bases, the J end by 7 bases, with 14 bases between. Germline V lookup: CDR1 SGHVS, CDR2 FNYEAQ. The CDR3 extends over 13 amino acids. The CDR3 DNA is TGTGCCAGCAGCCCAACAGGGATGAGTGGCTACACCTTC. Amino acids: CASSPTGMSGYTF.

This chain links TRBV5-1 with TRBJ2-1; D is uncertain. In germline, CDR1 is SGHRS, CDR2 YFSETQ. V lost 4 bases and J lost 9, with 11 bases in between. The CDR3 is 12 amino acids. CDR3 bases: TGCGCCAGCAGCCCGGAGCAGGTTGAGCAGTTCTTC. Its protein is CASSPEQVEQFF.

The sample holds many counts of this clonotype. This chain uses TRBV7-8 with TRBJ2-7; TRBD2 matches at 7 bases. Germline lookup yields CDR1 SGHVS and CDR2 FQNEAQ. The trim removed 4 bases at V and 3 bases at J, leaving 12 bases unmatched. The CDR3 has 16 residues. This CDR3 is CASSSRGGKYYYEQYF. The CDR3 DNA is TGTGCCAGCAGCTCCCGGGGAGGGAAGTACTACTACGAGCAGTACTTC.

The rearrangement joins TRBV27 to TRBJ2-1; 10 bases match TRBD2. This CDR3 contains 15 residues. Per germline, CDR1 MNHEY and CDR2 SMNVEV (reference sequence). V gave up 3 bases and J gave up 7 bases; unmatched junction bases: 6. CDR3 in amino acids: CASSFRTSGNNEQFF. CDR3 bases: TGTGCCAGCAGTTTCCGGACTAGCGGAAATAATGAGCAGTTCTTC.

V gene TRBV12-3 or TRBV12-4 combines with J gene TRBJ1-1; D is unclear. This CDR3 has 15 amino acids. Trimming took off 6 bases at V and 2 bases at J, with 16 bases between the two ends. Here the CDR3 DNA reads TGTGCCAGCAGCTACCCCACCTTGGCCAACACTGAAGCTTTCTTT. Encoded protein: CASSYPTLANTEAFF.

A few counts support this clonotype. CDR3 sequence (DNA): TGTGCCAGCAGTTACAAGGGCGGGGCGAGGGATGAGCAGTTCTTC. This encodes CASSYKGGARDEQFF. J is TRBJ2-1 and V is TRBV6-5; D possibly corresponds to TRBD2 (6 bases). V lost 2 bases, J lost 8 bases, and 16 bases lay in between. The germline gives CDR1 MNHEY, CDR2 SVGAGI. CDR3 size: 15 residues.

This clonotype appeared a few times. The V and J genes are TRBV5-4 and TRBJ2-7; tentatively, D is TRBD1 (5 bases). In germline, CDR1 is SGHNT, CDR2 YYREEE (reference sequence). Trimming removed 4 bases from V and 6 bases from J, with 14 bases in between. The CDR3 runs 13 residues. The CDR3 DNA is TGTGCCAGCAGCGCCCAGGGCCGTTCCGAGCAGTACGTC. Its protein is CASSAQGRSEQYV.